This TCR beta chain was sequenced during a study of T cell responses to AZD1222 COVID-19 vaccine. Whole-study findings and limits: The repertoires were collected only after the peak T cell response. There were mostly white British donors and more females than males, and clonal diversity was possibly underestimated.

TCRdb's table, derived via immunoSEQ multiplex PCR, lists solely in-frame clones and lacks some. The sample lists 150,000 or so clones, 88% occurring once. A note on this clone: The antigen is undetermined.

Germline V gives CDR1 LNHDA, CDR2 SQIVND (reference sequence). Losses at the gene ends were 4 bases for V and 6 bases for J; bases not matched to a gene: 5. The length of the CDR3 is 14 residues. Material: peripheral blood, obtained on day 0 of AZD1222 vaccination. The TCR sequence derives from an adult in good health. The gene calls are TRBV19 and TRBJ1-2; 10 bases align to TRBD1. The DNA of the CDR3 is TGTGCCAGTAGTAGCCGGGACAGGGGAGATGGCTACACCTTC. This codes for CASSSRDRGDGYTF.